This T cell receptor beta chain was sequenced during a study of T-cell reconstitution after alpha-beta-depleted transplantation in children. This clonotype was picked up one time. Its antigen is as yet unknown. Unique molecular identifiers were incorporated into the prepared TCRbeta library. MiXCR was run by TCRdb on the PCR reads, yielding one entry per CDR3 protein. The sample shows approximately 500,000 distinct CDR3 sequences, about 11% of them seen only once. Trimming shortened V by 2 bases and J by 2 bases, and 13 bases separated the two germline ends. Germline lookup yields CDR1 MDHEN and CDR2 SYDVKM. This CDR3 contains 16 residues. Whole-study results and caveats: Elevated TCRbeta diversity at day 60 was traced, in some patients, to surviving recipient T cells and thymic progenitors. Counts and diversity of T cells one year after transplant came mostly from newly produced T cells. In patients about two months after transplant, alpha-beta T cells reportedly arose from several hundred expanded graft clones.

The sequence derives from a child aged 2 to 9 with inherited bone marrow failure, due to receive a stem cell transplant. V gene TRBV28 combines with J gene TRBJ2-1; unclear D gene. The sequencing used PBMCs, collected before TCRalphabeta/CD19-depleted stem cell transplant. This CDR3 is CASSLIGALTYNEQFF. The CDR3 DNA reads TGTGCCAGCAGTTTAATCGGCGCGCTGACCTACAATGAGCAGTTCTTC.